This T cell receptor beta chain was identified in a study of T-cell reconstitution after alpha-beta-depleted transplantation in children. The study's findings and limits: Once a year had passed after transplant, T-cell counts and diversity came mostly from newly produced T cells. Several hundred rapidly expanded clones from non-depleted graft cells reportedly supplied alpha-beta T cells about two months post-transplant. Certain patients had high TCRbeta diversity at day 60, and it came from recipient T cells and thymic progenitors that survived.

In the case of this clonotype: Its antigen is unidentified.

The CDR3 has 13 amino acids. V gave up 8 bases and J gave up 1 base, with 11 bases separating them. Germline lookup yields CDR1 MNHEY and CDR2 SMNVEV (reference sequence). For TCRbeta, the library was prepared with unique molecular identifiers. One entry per CDR3 protein, called by TCRdb with MiXCR from the PCR reads. The table shows about 440,000 distinct CDR3 sequences, with about 40% occurring only once. This TCR was recovered from a girl aged 2 to 10 with aplastic anemia, due to receive a stem cell transplant. The chain employs TRBV27 and TRBJ2-5; maybe TRBD2 (5 bases). Sequencing was performed on PBMCs, taken before TCRalphabeta/CD19-depleted stem cell transplant. The DNA of the CDR3 is TGTGCCAGCCCCCGAGGGAGCCAAGAGACCCAGTACTTC. Its protein is CASPRGSQETQYF.